Listed below are T cell receptor beta chains from one sample, sequenced in a study of regulatory T cells in long-lasting Graves disease. MiXCR, run by TCRdb on the multiplex PCR reads, gives a single entry per CDR3 protein. The table lists 400,000 to 500,000 distinct CDR3 sequences, roughly 17% of them singletons, with around a quarter in the top ten. These same data were also listed under a study on T cells in Graves' hyperthyroidism and ophthalmopathy.

Sequenced here: peripheral blood mononuclear cells (PBMCs), sampled at new diagnosis, from a patient treated with antithyroid drugs. These receptors were collected from a woman aged 18-29 years with Graves disease. The conserved cysteine and the conserved F or W are not part of the CDR3 here. D genes are given only for firm matches.

D gene,J gene,V gene,CDR3 protein
-,TRBJ1-1,TRBV6-5,ASSYSYHTEAF
-,TRBJ2-7,TRBV29-1,SVVTTYEQY
-,TRBJ2-3,TRBV7-2,ASSLSLGGTDTQY
-,TRBJ2-1,TRBV20-1,SASTYSYNEQF
TRBD2,-,TRBV9,ASSGASGRSGETQY
TRBD2,TRBJ2-1,TRBV19,ASKLAGGGDEQF
TRBD2,TRBJ2-1,TRBV28,ASSLRPTSVEQF
TRBD2,TRBJ2-2,TRBV25-1,ASRVAGAIAGELF
-,TRBJ2-7,TRBV9,ASSVAPDSSYEQY
TRBD2,TRBJ2-7,TRBV2,ASSSGTSGISEQY
-,TRBJ2-7,TRBV20-1,SDGGGAYEQY
-,TRBJ2-7,TRBV14,ASSHQHNYEQY
TRBD1,TRBJ2-7,TRBV29-1,STRDSYEQY
-,TRBJ2-2,TRBV11-2,ASSPDGRAFLSKNTGELF
-,TRBJ1-1,TRBV10-2,ASSDPGGGTEAF
-,TRBJ2-5,TRBV27,ASRETEQETQY
-,TRBJ2-5,TRBV6-1,ASRGERIYQETQY
TRBD1,TRBJ2-7,TRBV5-5,ASSGGATGGNEQY
TRBD2,TRBJ2-1,TRBV2,ASNRDSGSLREQF
TRBD2,TRBJ2-1,TRBV12-5,ASGSPPQREYNEQF
-,TRBJ2-2,TRBV3-1,ASSQLGGNTGELF
-,TRBJ2-7,TRBV30,AWSVLQGYEQY
TRBD2,TRBJ2-5,TRBV7-2,ASSNGLAGETQY
-,TRBJ2-1,TRBV11-2,ASSLDHRDRNEQF
TRBD1,TRBJ1-5,TRBV28,ASSPTGTGDDQPQH
-,TRBJ2-7,TRBV28,ASTSPDEQY
-,TRBJ2-1,TRBV11-2,ASRPIRVSSETYNEQF
-,TRBJ2-7,TRBV12-3/TRBV12-4,ASSRLRDRNYEQY
-,TRBJ2-7,TRBV7-3,ASSSGSRLY
TRBD2,TRBJ2-1,TRBV20-1,SAISGRRVNEQF
-,TRBJ2-3,TRBV29-1,SVDKPDQDNTDTQY
-,TRBJ1-5,TRBV11-2,ASSLDRWNQPQH
TRBD1,TRBJ1-2,TRBV2,ASSEDRGGYT
TRBD1,TRBJ2-7,TRBV20-1,SARRQGLFSALYYEQY
TRBD2,TRBJ2-1,TRBV9,ASSNGLAGVGNEQF
TRBD1,TRBJ2-3,TRBV10-3,AISESRGQGATDTQY
-,TRBJ1-2,TRBV12-3/TRBV12-4,ASSPQEFSGYT
-,TRBJ2-7,TRBV5-1,ASSFGQDIYEQY
-,TRBJ1-2,TRBV5-6,ASSLGLDYGYT
-,TRBJ2-4,TRBV24-1,ATSGSQVGGKNIQY
TRBD1,TRBJ1-2,TRBV27,ASSPRTGDNYGYT